Presented here are 15 T cell receptor beta chains from one specimen sequenced in a study of vaccination and CD4 T cells after COVID-19. Sample treatment: approximately 9-day PBMC culture with coronavirus spike peptide pools or control peptides (ViraFEST assay). The antigens of these receptors remain unknown. Researchers used the Oncomine TCR Beta short-read assay to sequence DNA from cultured CD4+ T cells. TCRdb processed the PCR reads anew with MiXCR; each CDR3 protein has one entry. This repertoire shows 8,500 to 14,000 distinct CDR3 sequences, approximately 64% found once; its top ten account for roughly 27%. The sample was CD4+ T cells from blood, cultured in vitro, taken before SARS-CoV-2 vaccination. Source of these receptors: a human donor who had recovered from COVID-19.

This clonotype was seen only a few times. The chain has TRBV20-1 and TRBJ1-5, with D possibly matching TRBD1 (6 bases). V shed 6 bases and J shed 5 bases, with 26 bases lying between them. Germline-derived CDR1 and CDR2 are DFQATT and SNEGSKA (reference sequence). The CDR3 covers 17 residues. CDR3 loop: CSAKRGAGEWSYQPQHF. DNA for the CDR3: TGCAGTGCAAAGAGGGGGGCAGGGGAGTGGAGTTATCAGCCCCAGCATTTT.

The rearrangement joins TRBV5-4 to TRBJ2-5, with 10 bases that match TRBD1. V was pared by 2 bases and J by 4 bases, with 5 bases of the junction left unmatched. Per germline, CDR1 SGHNT and CDR2 YYREEE (reference sequence). The CDR3 sequence is 15 residues long. CDR3 coding DNA: TGTGCCAGCAGCTTTCTGGGGACAGGGGCAGAGACCCAGTACTTC. Its protein is CASSFLGTGAETQYF.

The rearrangement links TRBV30 to TRBJ2-5, with D uncertain. This CDR3 comprises 12 residues. Deletions cut 2 bases from V and 2 bases from J, with 6 bases between. Germline assignment: CDR1 GTSNPN and CDR2 SVGIG (reference sequence). Here the CDR3 DNA reads TGTGCCTGGAGTCAGCAACAAGAGACCCAGTACTTC. Its translation: CAWSQQQETQYF.

Here the CDR3 reads CSVETGAVPVHGYTF. CDR3 coding DNA: TGCAGCGTCGAGACGGGAGCGGTACCGGTTCATGGCTACACCTTC. The rearrangement links TRBV29-1 to TRBJ1-2; D gene unclear. CDR3 length: 15 amino acids. Germline V CDR1 and CDR2: SQVTM, ANQGSEA. V lost 6 bases to trimming and J lost 6 bases, with 23 bases between them.

A single count supports this clonotype. The chain carries TRBV21-1 and TRBJ2-7; the DNA was not used to check the table's D call, TRBD1. TRBV21-1 is shown as a pseudogene. The CDR3 covers 18 residues. CDR3 DNA: TGTGCCTGCAGCTTAGTCGCTCGACAGAGACCTCTTTCCTACGAGCAGTACTTC. This sequence encodes CACSLVARQRPLSYEQYF.

The genes are TRBV20-1 and TRBJ2-7, with 7 bases matching TRBD1. The CDR3 is 14 amino acids. Germline-derived CDR1 and CDR2 are DFQATT and SNEGSKA (reference sequence). V was pared by 3 bases and J by 3 bases, with 8 bases of the junction left unmatched. The CDR3 nucleotides are TGCAGTGCTAGGTCGGACAGGAGTGACTACGAGCAGTACTTC. Translation: CSARSDRSDYEQYF.

This sequence joins TRBV4-3 and TRBJ1-1; no definite D call. CDR3 length equals 11 residues. V dropped 7 bases and J dropped 1 base, with 4 bases sitting between them. Germline V gene sequence: CDR1 LGHNA, CDR2 YSLEER. CDR3: CASIENTEAFF. CDR3 nucleotide sequence: TGCGCCAGCATCGAGAACACTGAAGCTTTCTTT.

This clonotype was counted once. V and J are TRBV15 and TRBJ2-7; TRBD2 agrees at 7 bases. V was clipped by 4 bases and J by 2 bases; unmatched bases: 5. This CDR3 spans 14 amino acids. Germline CDR1 LNHNV, CDR2 YYDKDF (reference sequence). CDR3 in amino acids: CATSKVGGTYEQYF. In nucleotides, the CDR3 is TGTGCCACCAGCAAGGTGGGGGGGACCTACGAGCAGTACTTC.

This clonotype was observed once. The CDR3 spells CASSLAGGRVTGELFF. The CDR3 nucleotides are TGTGCCAGCAGCTTAGCGGGAGGGCGAGTGACCGGGGAGCTGTTTTTT. The chain recombines TRBV7-9 with TRBJ2-2, with 7 positions matching TRBD2. V was pared by 0 bases and J by 5 bases, with 6 bases of the junction left unmatched. CDR3 length equals 16 residues. CDR1 SEHNR and CDR2 FQNEAQ come from the germline V gene (reference sequence).

The chain carries TRBV5-5 and TRBJ2-7; 10 bases match TRBD2. The CDR3 sequence is 13 residues long. Germline V gene lookup returns CDR1 SGHKS and CDR2 YYEKEE (reference sequence). The J segment lost 7 bases and the V segment lost 7 bases, leaving 8 bases of the junction unmatched. CDR3 residues: CASGLAALWEQYF. The CDR3 nucleotides are TGTGCCAGCGGACTAGCGGCCCTTTGGGAGCAGTACTTC.

The chain employs TRBV6-2 or TRBV6-3 and TRBJ2-7, with 9 bases identical to TRBD1. The CDR3 extends over 14 amino acids. V gave up 7 bases and J gave up 5 bases; unmatched junction bases: 9. Germline V CDR1 and CDR2: MNHEY, SVGEGT. The CDR3 spells CASKKTGGGNEQYF. CDR3 DNA: TGTGCCAGCAAAAAGACAGGGGGAGGAAACGAGCAGTACTTC.

The genes are TRBV20-1 and TRBJ1-5; 8 nucleotides line up with TRBD1. The CDR3 is 13 amino acids. Germline-derived CDR1 and CDR2 are DFQATT and SNEGSKA (reference sequence). Unmatched junction bases numbered 3, after V lost 6 bases and J lost 2 bases. The CDR3 region is CSAAGGGNQPQHF. CDR3 bases: TGCAGTGCCGCAGGGGGCGGCAATCAGCCCCAGCATTTT.

The chain is built from TRBV27 and TRBJ2-3, with TRBD2 matching 9 bases. The V segment lost 5 bases and the J segment 0 bases; nucleotides outside the gene matches: 6. Germline lookup yields CDR1 MNHEY and CDR2 SMNVEV (reference sequence). The CDR3 runs to 16 residues. The CDR3 loop reads CASSRGSGSSTDTQYF. In DNA, the CDR3 is TGTGCCAGCAGTCGCGGTAGCGGGAGTAGCACAGATACGCAGTATTTT.

The chain's CDR3 is CASSQDWSYEQYF. For the CDR3, the DNA is TGCGCCAGCAGCCAAGATTGGAGCTACGAGCAGTACTTC. The chain recombines TRBV4-1 with TRBJ2-7; D not resolved. Trimming stripped 0 bases from V and 3 bases from J, with 6 bases between. The CDR3 is 13 amino acids. Germline V gene lookup returns CDR1 MGHRA and CDR2 YSYEKL.

In nucleotides, the CDR3 is TGCGCCAGCAGTGTGGACACCGGGGAGCTGTTTTTT. This translates into CASSVDTGELFF. The rearrangement uses TRBV10-2 and TRBJ2-2; D gene uncertain. This CDR3 spans 12 amino acids. Trimming cost V 4 bases and J 3 bases, with 3 bases left between them. Per the germline V gene, CDR1 is WSHSY and CDR2 is SAAADI.